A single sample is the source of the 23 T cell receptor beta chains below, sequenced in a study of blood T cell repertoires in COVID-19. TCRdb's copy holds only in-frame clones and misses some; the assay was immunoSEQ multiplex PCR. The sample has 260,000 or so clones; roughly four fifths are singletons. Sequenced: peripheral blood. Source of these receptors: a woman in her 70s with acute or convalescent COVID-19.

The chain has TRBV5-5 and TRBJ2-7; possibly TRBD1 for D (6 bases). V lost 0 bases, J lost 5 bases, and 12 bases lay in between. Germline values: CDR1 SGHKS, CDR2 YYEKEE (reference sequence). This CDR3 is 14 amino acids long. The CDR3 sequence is CASSLGTASNEQYF. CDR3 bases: TGTGCCAGCAGCTTGGGGACAGCCTCGAACGAGCAGTACTTC.

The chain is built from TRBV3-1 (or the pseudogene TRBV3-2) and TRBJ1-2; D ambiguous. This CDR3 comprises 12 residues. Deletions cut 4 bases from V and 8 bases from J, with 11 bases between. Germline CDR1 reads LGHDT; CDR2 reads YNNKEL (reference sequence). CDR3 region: CASSLSGLGYTF. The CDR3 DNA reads TGTGCCAGCAGCCTTAGCGGACTCGGCTACACCTTC.

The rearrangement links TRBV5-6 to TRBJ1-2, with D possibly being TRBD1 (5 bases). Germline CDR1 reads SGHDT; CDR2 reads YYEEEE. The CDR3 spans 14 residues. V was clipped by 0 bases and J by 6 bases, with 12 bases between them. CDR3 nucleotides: TGTGCCAGCAGCTTGGCCGGAAGGGGTCATGGCTACACCTTC. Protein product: CASSLAGRGHGYTF.

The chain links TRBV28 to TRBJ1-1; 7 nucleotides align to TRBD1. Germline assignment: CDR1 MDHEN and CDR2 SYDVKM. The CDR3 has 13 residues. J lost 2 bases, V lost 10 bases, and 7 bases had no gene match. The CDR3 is CATTGLLNTEAFF. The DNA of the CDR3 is TGTGCCACGACAGGGTTGCTTAACACTGAAGCTTTCTTT.

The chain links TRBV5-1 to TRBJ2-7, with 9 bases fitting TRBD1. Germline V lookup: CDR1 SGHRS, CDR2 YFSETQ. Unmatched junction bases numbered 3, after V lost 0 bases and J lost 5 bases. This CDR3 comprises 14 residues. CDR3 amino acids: CASSLGGTGHEQYF. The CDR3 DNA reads TGCGCCAGCAGCTTGGGGGGGACAGGGCACGAGCAGTACTTC.

CDR3 DNA: TGCGCCAGCAGCCAAGATGGAGCCGGGGAGCTGTTTTTT. It codes for CASSQDGAGELFF. The chain couples TRBV4-1 to TRBJ2-2; D is unresolved. This CDR3 is built from 13 residues. The V gene lost 0 bases and the J gene lost 6 bases, with 5 bases spanning the gap. Germline assignment: CDR1 MGHRA and CDR2 YSYEKL.

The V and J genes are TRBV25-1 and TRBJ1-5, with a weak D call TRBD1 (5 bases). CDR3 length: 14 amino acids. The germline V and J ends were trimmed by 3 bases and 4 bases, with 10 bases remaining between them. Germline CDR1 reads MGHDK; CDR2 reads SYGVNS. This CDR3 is CASSDPGLNQPQHF. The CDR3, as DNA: TGTGCCAGCAGTGATCCGGGACTAAATCAGCCCCAGCATTTT.

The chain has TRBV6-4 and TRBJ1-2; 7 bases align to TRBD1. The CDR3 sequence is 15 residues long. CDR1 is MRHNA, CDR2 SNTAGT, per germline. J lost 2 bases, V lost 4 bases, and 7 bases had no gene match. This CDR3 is CASSAPETGNYGYTF. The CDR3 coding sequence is TGTGCCAGCAGTGCCCCGGAGACAGGGAACTATGGCTACACCTTC.

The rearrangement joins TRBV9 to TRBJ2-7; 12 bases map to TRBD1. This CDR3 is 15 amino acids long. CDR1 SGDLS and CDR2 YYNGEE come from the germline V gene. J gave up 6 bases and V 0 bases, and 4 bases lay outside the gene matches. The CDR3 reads CASSVGGTGGFEQYF. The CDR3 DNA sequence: TGTGCCAGCAGCGTAGGGGGGACAGGGGGCTTCGAGCAGTACTTC.

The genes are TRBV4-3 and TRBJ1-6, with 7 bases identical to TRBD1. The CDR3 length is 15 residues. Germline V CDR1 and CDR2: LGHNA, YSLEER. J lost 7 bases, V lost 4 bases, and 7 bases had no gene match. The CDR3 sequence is CASSLRTQGNSPLHF. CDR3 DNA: TGCGCCAGCAGCCTTCGAACACAGGGGAATTCACCCCTCCACTTT.

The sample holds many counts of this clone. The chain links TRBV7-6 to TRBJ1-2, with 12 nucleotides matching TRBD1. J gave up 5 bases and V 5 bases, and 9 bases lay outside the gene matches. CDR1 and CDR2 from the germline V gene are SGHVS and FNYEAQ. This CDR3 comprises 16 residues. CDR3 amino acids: CASSLVVGQGAYGYTF. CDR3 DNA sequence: TGTGCCAGCAGCCTGGTAGTGGGACAGGGGGCATATGGCTACACCTTC.

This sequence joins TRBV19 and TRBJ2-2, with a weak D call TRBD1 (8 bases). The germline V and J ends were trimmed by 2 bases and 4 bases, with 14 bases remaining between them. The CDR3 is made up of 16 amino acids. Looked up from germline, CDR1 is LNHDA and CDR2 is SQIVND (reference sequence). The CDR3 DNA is TGTGCCAGTAGTATAATCGGGGGGACAGGCACCGGGGAGCTGTTTTTT. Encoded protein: CASSIIGGTGTGELFF.

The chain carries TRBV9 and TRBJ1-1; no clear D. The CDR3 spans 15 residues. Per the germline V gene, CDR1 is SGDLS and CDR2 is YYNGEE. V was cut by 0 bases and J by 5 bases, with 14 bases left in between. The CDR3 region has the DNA TGTGCCAGCAGCGTAGCGGGGATTACTGGGACTGAAGCTTTCTTT. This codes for CASSVAGITGTEAFF.

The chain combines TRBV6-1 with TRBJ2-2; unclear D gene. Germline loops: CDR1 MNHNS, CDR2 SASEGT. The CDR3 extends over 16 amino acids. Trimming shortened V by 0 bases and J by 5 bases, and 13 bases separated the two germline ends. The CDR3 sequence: CASSEAIGVRTGELFF. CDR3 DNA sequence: TGTGCCAGCAGTGAAGCGATCGGTGTGAGGACCGGGGAGCTGTTTTTT.

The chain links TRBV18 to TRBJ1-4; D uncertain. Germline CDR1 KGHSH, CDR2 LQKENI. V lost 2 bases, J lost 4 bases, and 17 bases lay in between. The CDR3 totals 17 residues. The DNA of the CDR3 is TGTGCCAGCTCACCATCTAAAGGTGGCAGGCGTAATGAAAAACTGTTTTTT. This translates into CASSPSKGGRRNEKLFF. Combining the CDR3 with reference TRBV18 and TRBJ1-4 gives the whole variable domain NAGVMQNPRHLVRRRGQEARLRCSPMKGHSHVYWYRQLPEEGLKFMVYLQKENIIDESGMPKERFSAEFPKEGPSILRIQQVVRGDSAAYFCASSPSKGGRRNEKLFFGSGTQLSVL.

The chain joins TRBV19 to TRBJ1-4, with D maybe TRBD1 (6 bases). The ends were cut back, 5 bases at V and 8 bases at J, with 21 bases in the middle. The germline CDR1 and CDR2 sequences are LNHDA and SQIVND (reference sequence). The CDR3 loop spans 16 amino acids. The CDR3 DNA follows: TGTGCCAGTAGTCTTCCCGGACAGCCCTTAGGGGAAAAACTGTTTTTT. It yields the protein CASSLPGQPLGEKLFF.

The CDR3 nucleotides are TGTGCCAGCAGCCCCCAGACAGGGCGCGGCTATGGCTACACCTTC. Translation: CASSPQTGRGYGYTF. The rearrangement joins TRBV5-5 to TRBJ1-2; 7 bases fit TRBD1. The CDR3 extends over 15 amino acids. V was clipped by 4 bases and J by 4 bases; unmatched bases: 10. CDR1 is SGHKS, CDR2 YYEKEE, per germline (reference sequence).

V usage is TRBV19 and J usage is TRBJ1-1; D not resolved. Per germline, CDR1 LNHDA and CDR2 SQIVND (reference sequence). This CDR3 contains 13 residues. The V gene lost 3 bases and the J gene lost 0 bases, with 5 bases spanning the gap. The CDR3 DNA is TGTGCCAGTAGTATTTCCATGAACACTGAAGCTTTCTTT. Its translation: CASSISMNTEAFF. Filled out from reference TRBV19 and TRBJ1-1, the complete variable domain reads DGGITQSPKYLFRKEGQNVTLSCEQNLNHDAMYWYRQDPGQGLRLIYYSQIVNDFQKGDIAEGYSVSREKKESFPLTVTSAQKNPTAFYLCASSISMNTEAFFGQGTRLTVV.

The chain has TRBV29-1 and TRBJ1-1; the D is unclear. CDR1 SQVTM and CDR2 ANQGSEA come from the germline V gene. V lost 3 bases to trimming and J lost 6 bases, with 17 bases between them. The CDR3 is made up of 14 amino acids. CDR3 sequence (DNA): TGCAGCGTTGAGGTTATTTCCCGAGGCGCTGAAGCTTTCTTT. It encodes CSVEVISRGAEAFF. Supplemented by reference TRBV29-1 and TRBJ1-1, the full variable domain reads SAVISQKPSRDICQRGTSLTIQCQVDSQVTMMFWYRQQPGQSLTLIATANQGSEATYESGFVIDKFPISRPNLTFSTLTVSNMSPEDSSIYLCSVEVISRGAEAFFGQGTRLTVV.

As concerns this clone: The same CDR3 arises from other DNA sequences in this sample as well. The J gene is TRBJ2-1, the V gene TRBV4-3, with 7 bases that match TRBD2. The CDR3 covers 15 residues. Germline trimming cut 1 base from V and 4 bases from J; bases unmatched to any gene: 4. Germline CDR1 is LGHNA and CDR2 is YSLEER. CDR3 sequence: CASSQGGGGYNEQFF. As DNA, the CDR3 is TGCGCCAGCAGCCAAGGCGGGGGAGGATACAATGAGCAGTTCTTC.

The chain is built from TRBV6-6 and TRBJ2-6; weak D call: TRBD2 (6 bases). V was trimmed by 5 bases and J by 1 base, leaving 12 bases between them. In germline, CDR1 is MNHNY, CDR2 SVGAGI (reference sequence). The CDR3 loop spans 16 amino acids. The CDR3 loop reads CASSLTRDSGANVLTF. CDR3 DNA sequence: TGTGCCAGCAGTCTGACTAGGGATTCTGGGGCCAACGTCCTGACTTTC.

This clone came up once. DNA for the CDR3: TGTGCCAGCAGCCCCCGAGAAGCTAACACCGGGGAGCTGTTTTTT. This gives the protein CASSPREANTGELFF. The rearrangement joins TRBV7-9 to TRBJ2-2; D is unresolved. The CDR3 length is 15 residues. Germline V gives CDR1 SEHNR, CDR2 FQNEAQ (reference sequence). Deletions cut 5 bases from V and 2 bases from J, with 12 bases between.

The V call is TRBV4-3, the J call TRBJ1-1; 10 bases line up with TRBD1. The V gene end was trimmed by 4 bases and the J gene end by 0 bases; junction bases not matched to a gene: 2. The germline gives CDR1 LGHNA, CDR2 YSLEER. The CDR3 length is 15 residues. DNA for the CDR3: TGCGCCAGCAGCCCGGGGACAGGGGTGAACACTGAAGCTTTCTTT. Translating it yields CASSPGTGVNTEAFF.